This T cell receptor (beta chain) was identified in a study of shared clonotypes between healthy human individuals. The CDR3 sequence is 15 residues long. Germline V gene sequence: CDR1 MNHNS, CDR2 SASEGT. V lost 2 bases to trimming and J lost 5 bases; unmatched junction nucleotides: 7. Sequencing used immunoSEQ multiplex PCR; TCRdb keeps in-frame clones, though not all of them. The sample lists roughly 520,000 clones, approximately 95% occurring once. The sequencing sample was made of naive CD4+ T cells sorted from blood. As for subset: CD45RA+ positively selected. The TCR originated in a woman aged 25 to 45 in good health. The chain recombines TRBV6-1 with TRBJ2-3, with TRBD1 matching over 7 bases. CDR3 residues: CASSEIRGFRDTQYF. The CDR3 DNA reads as TGTGCCAGCAGTGAAATCAGGGGGTTTAGAGATACGCAGTATTTT.